These T cell receptor beta chains were read from a single sample in a study of blood T cell repertoires in COVID-19. TCRdb's copy holds only in-frame clones and misses some; the assay was immunoSEQ multiplex PCR. Altogether about 140,000 clones are present, around four fifths being singletons, with the ten largest covering 4.8%. The source material was peripheral blood. The receptor set was obtained from a human donor in a cohort sampled during active COVID-19. Each CDR3 is given with its conserved first and last residue. A D gene is named only where the DNA matches it firmly. Some rows have no size entry. The others give once, few or many, or a class for an expanded clone.

J gene: TRBJ2-3
clone size: NA
V gene: TRBV5-4
D gene: TRBD1
CDR3 protein: CASSWDRDPPDTQYF
CDR3 DNA: TGTGCCAGCAGTTGGGACAGGGACCCTCCAGATACGCAGTATTTT

J gene: TRBJ1-6
clone size: NA
V gene: TRBV4-1
D gene: NA
CDR3 protein: CASSQDDQGRTPLHF
CDR3 DNA: TGCGCCAGCAGCCAAGATGACCAGGGTAGGACACCCCTCCACTTT

J gene: TRBJ1-3
clone size: NA
V gene: TRBV6-6
D gene: TRBD1
CDR3 protein: CASSSGTGVNTIYF
CDR3 DNA: TGTGCCAGCAGTTCCGGGACAGGGGTTAACACCATATATTTT

J gene: TRBJ1-6
clone size: NA
V gene: TRBV3-1/TRBV3-2
D gene: NA
CDR3 protein: CASSQDYESSYNSPLHF
CDR3 DNA: TGTGCCAGCAGCCAAGATTATGAGAGCTCCTATAATTCACCCCTCCACTTT

J gene: TRBJ2-3
clone size: few
V gene: TRBV27
D gene: TRBD1
CDR3 protein: CASSFRTGSTDTQYF
CDR3 DNA: TGTGCCAGCAGTTTTCGGACAGGCTCCACAGATACGCAGTATTTT

J gene: TRBJ2-1
clone size: NA
V gene: TRBV3-1/TRBV3-2
D gene: NA
CDR3 protein: CASSQEWARANEQFF
CDR3 DNA: TGTGCCAGCAGCCAAGAGTGGGCACGAGCCAATGAGCAGTTCTTC

J gene: TRBJ2-2
clone size: NA
V gene: TRBV5-1
D gene: NA
CDR3 protein: CASSLTQSAGELFF
CDR3 DNA: TGCGCCAGCAGCTTGACCCAGAGCGCCGGGGAGCTGTTTTTT

J gene: TRBJ1-1
clone size: NA
V gene: TRBV12-3/TRBV12-4
D gene: NA
CDR3 protein: CASSFSQNTEAFF
CDR3 DNA: TGTGCCAGCAGTTTTAGCCAAAACACTGAAGCTTTCTTT

J gene: TRBJ2-1
clone size: NA
V gene: TRBV5-1
D gene: TRBD2
CDR3 protein: CASKTGTSGVDEQFF
CDR3 DNA: TGCGCCAGCAAAACCGGGACTAGCGGGGTCGATGAGCAGTTCTTC

J gene: TRBJ1-1
clone size: NA
V gene: TRBV19
D gene: NA
CDR3 protein: CASGYTEAFF
CDR3 DNA: TGTGCCAGCGGGTACACTGAAGCTTTCTTT

J gene: TRBJ2-3
clone size: NA
V gene: TRBV10-3
D gene: NA
CDR3 protein: CAISDRDRHSTDTQYF
CDR3 DNA: TGTGCCATCAGCGACAGAGACAGACATAGCACAGATACGCAGTATTTT

J gene: TRBJ2-2
clone size: NA
V gene: TRBV10-1
D gene: TRBD1
CDR3 protein: CASTSGQGTGQTGELFF
CDR3 DNA: TGCGCCAGCACCTCGGGACAGGGTACGGGGCAGACCGGGGAGCTGTTTTTT

J gene: TRBJ1-1
clone size: NA
V gene: TRBV2
D gene: NA
CDR3 protein: CASTQTEPNTEAFF
CDR3 DNA: TGTGCCAGCACCCAGACAGAGCCGAACACTGAAGCTTTCTTT

J gene: TRBJ1-2
clone size: once
V gene: TRBV2
D gene: NA
CDR3 protein: CARDTASNYGYTF
CDR3 DNA: TGTGCCAGAGACACGGCCTCTAACTATGGCTACACCTTC

J gene: TRBJ1-4
clone size: NA
V gene: TRBV3-1/TRBV3-2
D gene: NA
CDR3 protein: CASSRAAGGEKLFF
CDR3 DNA: TGTGCCAGCAGCAGGGCTGCGGGAGGTGAAAAACTGTTTTTT

J gene: TRBJ1-5
clone size: NA
V gene: TRBV19
D gene: NA
CDR3 protein: CASNGDYSNQPQHF
CDR3 DNA: TGTGCCAGTAACGGGGACTATAGCAATCAGCCCCAGCATTTT

J gene: TRBJ2-2
clone size: NA
V gene: TRBV30
D gene: TRBD2
CDR3 protein: CAWSRGEVGELFF
CDR3 DNA: TGTGCCTGGAGCCGGGGGGAGGTCGGGGAGCTGTTTTTT

J gene: TRBJ2-1
clone size: NA
V gene: TRBV28
D gene: TRBD2
CDR3 protein: CASSRPTERTSGGYNEQFF
CDR3 DNA: TGTGCCAGCAGCCGACCTACAGAGAGGACTAGCGGGGGCTACAATGAGCAGTTCTTC

J gene: TRBJ1-2
clone size: NA
V gene: TRBV18
D gene: NA
CDR3 protein: CASSGTPDNYGYTF
CDR3 DNA: TGTGCCAGCTCAGGGACTCCGGATAACTATGGCTACACCTTC

J gene: TRBJ2-5
clone size: NA
V gene: TRBV11-2
D gene: TRBD2
CDR3 protein: CASSPRGEGETQYF
CDR3 DNA: TGTGCCAGCAGCCCGCGGGGGGAGGGAGAGACCCAGTACTTC

J gene: TRBJ2-5
clone size: few
V gene: TRBV30
D gene: TRBD1
CDR3 protein: CAWRDRGRETQYF
CDR3 DNA: TGTGCCTGGAGGGACAGGGGGAGAGAGACCCAGTACTTC

J gene: TRBJ1-1
clone size: NA
V gene: TRBV19
D gene: TRBD1
CDR3 protein: CASNAPGDRGLVNTEAFF
CDR3 DNA: TGTGCCAGTAATGCCCCCGGGGACAGGGGGCTGGTGAACACTGAAGCTTTCTTT

J gene: TRBJ1-5
clone size: NA
V gene: TRBV21-1
D gene: NA
CDR3 protein: CASSKGESTWANQPQHF
CDR3 DNA: TGTGCCAGCAGCAAAGGAGAAAGCACCTGGGCCAATCAGCCCCAGCATTTT

J gene: TRBJ2-2
clone size: NA
V gene: TRBV28
D gene: TRBD2
CDR3 protein: CASSLGASGGNTGELFF
CDR3 DNA: TGTGCCAGCAGCCTCGGGGCTAGCGGAGGGAACACCGGGGAGCTGTTTTTT

J gene: TRBJ1-2
clone size: NA
V gene: TRBV30
D gene: NA
CDR3 protein: CAWSDRQWGYTF
CDR3 DNA: TGTGCCTGGAGTGACAGGCAATGGGGCTACACCTTC

J gene: TRBJ2-1
clone size: NA
V gene: TRBV9
D gene: NA
CDR3 protein: CASSVVSGGANNEQFF
CDR3 DNA: TGTGCCAGCAGCGTAGTTTCTGGCGGAGCAAACAATGAGCAGTTCTTC

J gene: TRBJ2-1
clone size: NA
V gene: TRBV6-1
D gene: TRBD2
CDR3 protein: CASSEAGLAGSNEQFF
CDR3 DNA: TGTGCCAGCAGTGAAGCTGGCCTAGCGGGGAGTAATGAGCAGTTCTTC

J gene: TRBJ2-7
clone size: NA
V gene: TRBV7-7
D gene: TRBD1
CDR3 protein: CASSSGTGGFYEQYF
CDR3 DNA: TGTGCTAGCAGCTCAGGGACAGGAGGTTTCTACGAGCAGTACTTC

J gene: TRBJ2-1
clone size: NA
V gene: TRBV18
D gene: TRBD2
CDR3 protein: CASSPLREGRDEQFF
CDR3 DNA: TGTGCCAGCTCACCACTGCGGGAGGGCCGCGATGAGCAGTTCTTC

J gene: TRBJ2-5
clone size: NA
V gene: TRBV2
D gene: TRBD1
CDR3 protein: CASSWTGPRETQYF
CDR3 DNA: TGTGCCAGCAGCTGGACAGGGCCCAGGGAGACCCAGTACTTC

J gene: TRBJ2-2
clone size: NA
V gene: TRBV27
D gene: NA
CDR3 protein: CASSWRTAGTGELFF
CDR3 DNA: TGTGCCAGCAGTTGGCGGACAGCTGGGACCGGGGAGCTGTTTTTT

J gene: TRBJ2-1
clone size: NA
V gene: TRBV7-9
D gene: NA
CDR3 protein: CASSFVIGHIDEQFF
CDR3 DNA: TGTGCCAGCAGCTTTGTCATCGGACATATCGATGAGCAGTTCTTC

J gene: TRBJ1-4
clone size: NA
V gene: TRBV5-5
D gene: TRBD1
CDR3 protein: CASSWGDRGDEKLFF
CDR3 DNA: TGTGCCAGCAGCTGGGGAGACAGGGGGGATGAAAAACTGTTTTTT

J gene: TRBJ2-2
clone size: NA
V gene: TRBV5-1
D gene: TRBD2
CDR3 protein: CASSLEAAGAANTGELFF
CDR3 DNA: TGCGCCAGCAGCTTGGAAGCAGCGGGGGCCGCTAACACCGGGGAGCTGTTTTTT

J gene: TRBJ2-2
clone size: NA
V gene: TRBV5-1
D gene: NA
CDR3 protein: CASSLQGLVQGELFF
CDR3 DNA: TGCGCCAGCAGCCTCCAGGGACTCGTTCAGGGGGAGCTGTTTTTT

J gene: TRBJ2-1
clone size: NA
V gene: TRBV5-1
D gene: TRBD2
CDR3 protein: CASSLGLAGDNEQFF
CDR3 DNA: TGCGCCAGCAGCTTGGGGCTAGCGGGTGATAATGAGCAGTTCTTC

J gene: TRBJ2-5
clone size: NA
V gene: TRBV5-6
D gene: TRBD1
CDR3 protein: CASSSTGGETQYF
CDR3 DNA: TGTGCCAGCAGCAGTACAGGGGGAGAGACCCAGTACTTC

J gene: TRBJ1-3
clone size: NA
V gene: TRBV30
D gene: NA
CDR3 protein: CAWSKGEMSGNTIYF
CDR3 DNA: TGTGCCTGGAGTAAGGGGGAAATGTCTGGAAACACCATATATTTT

J gene: TRBJ1-2
clone size: NA
V gene: TRBV28
D gene: NA
CDR3 protein: CASNWERGGYTF
CDR3 DNA: TGTGCCAGCAACTGGGAAAGGGGTGGCTACACCTTC

J gene: TRBJ2-3
clone size: NA
V gene: TRBV6-1
D gene: NA
CDR3 protein: CASSELGGRGSADTQYF
CDR3 DNA: TGTGCCAGCAGTGAACTTGGGGGGAGGGGGTCTGCAGATACGCAGTATTTT

J gene: TRBJ2-5
clone size: NA
V gene: TRBV19
D gene: TRBD1
CDR3 protein: CASSIGRDSNLAGETQYF
CDR3 DNA: TGTGCCAGTAGTATTGGAAGGGACAGTAACCTCGCTGGGGAGACCCAGTACTTC

J gene: TRBJ1-6
clone size: NA
V gene: TRBV20-1
D gene: NA
CDR3 protein: CSARGDSPLHF
CDR3 DNA: TGCAGTGCTAGGGGCGATTCACCCCTCCACTTT

J gene: TRBJ1-1
clone size: NA
V gene: TRBV7-9
D gene: NA
CDR3 protein: CASSPLARALDTEAFF
CDR3 DNA: TGTGCCAGCAGCCCCCTTGCGAGGGCTTTGGACACTGAAGCTTTCTTT

J gene: TRBJ1-2
clone size: NA
V gene: TRBV2
D gene: NA
CDR3 protein: CAGRGAVVTNYGYTF
CDR3 DNA: TGTGCCGGCAGGGGAGCAGTGGTAACTAACTATGGCTACACCTTC

J gene: TRBJ2-7
clone size: few
V gene: TRBV2
D gene: NA
CDR3 protein: CASSPGHSSYEQYF
CDR3 DNA: TGTGCCAGCAGTCCGGGACACAGCTCCTACGAGCAGTACTTC

J gene: TRBJ2-3
clone size: NA
V gene: TRBV20-1
D gene: TRBD2
CDR3 protein: CSAGDTSGGAWDTQYF
CDR3 DNA: TGCAGTGCTGGTGATACTAGCGGGGGGGCATGGGATACGCAGTATTTT

J gene: TRBJ2-3
clone size: NA
V gene: TRBV27
D gene: NA
CDR3 protein: CASTRAVSTDTQYF
CDR3 DNA: TGTGCCAGCACCCGAGCGGTGAGCACAGATACGCAGTATTTT

J gene: TRBJ1-5
clone size: NA
V gene: TRBV30
D gene: TRBD1
CDR3 protein: CAWSSPGTGLRPQHF
CDR3 DNA: TGTGCCTGGAGTTCTCCAGGGACAGGCCTTCGGCCCCAGCATTTT

J gene: TRBJ1-3
clone size: few
V gene: TRBV7-9
D gene: TRBD1
CDR3 protein: CASSPWTGVGNTIYF
CDR3 DNA: TGTGCCAGCAGCCCATGGACAGGAGTTGGAAACACCATATATTTT

J gene: TRBJ2-7
clone size: NA
V gene: TRBV5-1
D gene: TRBD1
CDR3 protein: CASSFWDSSYEQYF
CDR3 DNA: TGCGCCAGCAGCTTCTGGGACAGCTCCTACGAGCAGTACTTC

J gene: TRBJ2-6
clone size: NA
V gene: TRBV2
D gene: NA
CDR3 protein: CAKRWSSGANVLTF
CDR3 DNA: TGTGCCAAGCGGTGGAGCTCTGGGGCCAACGTCCTGACTTTC

J gene: TRBJ2-2
clone size: NA
V gene: TRBV11-3
D gene: NA
CDR3 protein: CASSPLYTGELFF
CDR3 DNA: TGTGCCAGCAGCCCCCTCTACACCGGGGAGCTGTTTTTT

J gene: TRBJ1-5
clone size: NA
V gene: TRBV5-5
D gene: NA
CDR3 protein: CASSLAVYSNQPQHF
CDR3 DNA: TGTGCCAGCAGCTTGGCCGTCTATAGCAATCAGCCCCAGCATTTT

J gene: TRBJ1-4
clone size: few
V gene: TRBV7-9
D gene: TRBD1
CDR3 protein: CASSPPSDRAYEKLFF
CDR3 DNA: TGTGCCAGCAGCCCTCCTAGCGACAGGGCCTATGAAAAACTGTTTTTT

J gene: TRBJ2-2
clone size: once
V gene: TRBV5-4
D gene: TRBD2
CDR3 protein: CASSEPSGRNTGELFF
CDR3 DNA: TGTGCCAGCAGCGAGCCTAGCGGGAGAAACACCGGGGAGCTGTTTTTT

J gene: TRBJ2-2
clone size: NA
V gene: TRBV4-2
D gene: TRBD2
CDR3 protein: CASSQVGAGGLWTGELFF
CDR3 DNA: TGTGCCAGCAGCCAAGTGGGAGCGGGGGGTCTCTGGACCGGGGAGCTGTTTTTT

J gene: TRBJ2-3
clone size: NA
V gene: TRBV7-2
D gene: TRBD2
CDR3 protein: CASSLIAGNTDTQYF
CDR3 DNA: TGTGCCAGCAGCTTAATAGCGGGGAACACAGATACGCAGTATTTT

J gene: TRBJ1-3
clone size: NA
V gene: TRBV9
D gene: NA
CDR3 protein: CASRPGGLRGNTIYF
CDR3 DNA: TGTGCCAGCAGGCCCGGGGGTTTACGTGGAAACACCATATATTTT

J gene: TRBJ1-5
clone size: few
V gene: TRBV9
D gene: NA
CDR3 protein: CASSVGGASNQPQHF
CDR3 DNA: TGTGCCAGCAGCGTAGGAGGCGCTAGCAATCAGCCCCAGCATTTT

J gene: TRBJ2-7
clone size: NA
V gene: TRBV6-5
D gene: NA
CDR3 protein: CASSSRGAGYEQYF
CDR3 DNA: TGTGCCAGCAGTAGTCGGGGGGCCGGCTACGAGCAGTACTTC